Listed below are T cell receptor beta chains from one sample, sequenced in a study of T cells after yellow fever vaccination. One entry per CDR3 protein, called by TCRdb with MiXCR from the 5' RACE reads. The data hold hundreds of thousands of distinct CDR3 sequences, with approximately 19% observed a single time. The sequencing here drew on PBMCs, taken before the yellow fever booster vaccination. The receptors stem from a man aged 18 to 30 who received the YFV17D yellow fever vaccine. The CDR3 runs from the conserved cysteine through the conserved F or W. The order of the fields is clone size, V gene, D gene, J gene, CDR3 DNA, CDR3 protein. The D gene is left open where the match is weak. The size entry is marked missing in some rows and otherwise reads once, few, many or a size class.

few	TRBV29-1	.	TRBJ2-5	TGCAGCGTTAACCGGGCCCTTGACCAAGAGACCCAGTACTTC	CSVNRALDQETQYF
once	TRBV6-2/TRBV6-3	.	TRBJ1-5	TGTGCCAGCAGCTCCAGGCCTCAGCCCCAGCATTTT	CASSSRPQPQHF
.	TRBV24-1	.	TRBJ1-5	TGTGCCACCAGTGAGCCTCCCGTCGGCCAGCCCCAGCATTTT	CATSEPPVGQPQHF
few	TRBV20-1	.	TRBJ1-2	TGCAGTGCCCGCCCCTATGGCTACACCTTC	CSARPYGYTF
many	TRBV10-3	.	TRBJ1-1	TGTGCCATCAGGATGACAATCGGCACTGAAGCTTTCTTT	CAIRMTIGTEAFF
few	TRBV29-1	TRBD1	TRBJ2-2	TGCAGCGTTGAAGATAGCGGACAGGGATTCGACACCGGGGAGCTGTTTTTT	CSVEDSGQGFDTGELFF
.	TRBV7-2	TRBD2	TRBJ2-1	TGTGCCAGCAGCTCAACGGGGGGGGTCCTTGGTAATGAGCAGTTCTTC	CASSSTGGVLGNEQFF
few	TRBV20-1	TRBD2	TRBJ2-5	TGCAGTGGAGGCCCGGCTAGCGGGGCCCAAGAGACCCAGTACTTC	CSGGPASGAQETQYF
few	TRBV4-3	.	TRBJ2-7	TGCGCCAGCAGCCAGTCTCGTTTGGGGGCATACGAGCAGTACTTC	CASSQSRLGAYEQYF
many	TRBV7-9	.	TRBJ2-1	TGTGCCAGCAGCCCTGACAACAATGAGCAGTTCTTC	CASSPDNNEQFF
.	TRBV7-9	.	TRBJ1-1	TGTGCCAGCAGCTTAGACAGCGCTACTGAAGCTTTCTTT	CASSLDSATEAFF
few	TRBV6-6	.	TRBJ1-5	TGTGCCAGCAGTTCCTTGGACCGAACTGGCAATCAGCCCCAGCATTTT	CASSSLDRTGNQPQHF
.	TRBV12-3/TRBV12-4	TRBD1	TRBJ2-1	TGTGCCAGCACCATCCTAGACAGGGGGAAAAACAATGAGCAGTTCTTC	CASTILDRGKNNEQFF
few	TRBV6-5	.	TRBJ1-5	TGTGCCAGCAGTTACTCGAATCTTCAGCCCCAGCATTTT	CASSYSNLQPQHF
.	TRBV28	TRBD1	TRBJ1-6	TGTGCCAGCAGTGACCTACAGGACAGGGTTTTT	CASSDLQDRVF
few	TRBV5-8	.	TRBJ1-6	TGTGCCAGCAGCTCCGGGACCGGGGGTCGGTCACCCCTCCACTTT	CASSSGTGGRSPLHF
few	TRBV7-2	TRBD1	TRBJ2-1	TGTGCCAGCAGCTTTTTATCCGGGACAGGAAATGAGCAGTTCTTC	CASSFLSGTGNEQFF
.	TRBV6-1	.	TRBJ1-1	TGTGCCAGCAGTGCCTATTACGACACTGAAGCTTTCTTT	CASSAYYDTEAFF
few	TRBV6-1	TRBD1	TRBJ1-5	TGTGCCAGCAGTGGGGGACAGGGGTACAATCAGCCCCAGCATTTT	CASSGGQGYNQPQHF
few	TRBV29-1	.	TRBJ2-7	TGCAGCTACAAAAATACAGGGCCCCGCTCCTACGAGCAGTACTTC	CSYKNTGPRSYEQYF
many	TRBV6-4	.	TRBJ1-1	TGTGCCAGCAGCGTGGACAGGAACACTGAAGCTTTCTTT	CASSVDRNTEAFF
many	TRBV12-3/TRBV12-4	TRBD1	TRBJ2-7	TGTGCCAGCAGCACCGGGACAGGTTTTTACGAGCAGTACTTC	CASSTGTGFYEQYF